This T cell receptor beta chain originates from a study of blood T cells in healthy people across ages. Whole-study results and caveats: Compared with aged donors, long-lived donors showed fewer expanded clones, suggesting selection. Estimates based on one million T cells were treated as lower bounds.

The use of a sample-barcoded 5' primer and a J-beta primer mix characterized a second PCR of about 7 to 12 cycles. Paired-end reads containing CDR3 totaled no fewer than 2.5 million for each sample. Using its own MiXCR run on the 5' RACE reads, TCRdb lists one record per CDR3 protein. The sample includes more than 1,400,000 distinct CDR3 sequences, 35% to 45% of them seen just once. Of note for this clonotype: What it binds is not known.

V dropped 0 bases and J dropped 3 bases, with 13 bases sitting between them. The germline gives CDR1 SGHDT, CDR2 YYEEEE. The CDR3 is 15 residues long. The clonotype originates from a woman between 18 and 29 years old in good health. The sample comprised blood. The V call is TRBV5-6, the J call TRBJ2-7; D uncertain. CDR3 bases: TGTGCCAGCAGCTTGGTTTCCGCGAGAGGCTACGAGCAGTACTTC. This sequence encodes CASSLVSARGYEQYF.